Shown below are 10 T cell receptor beta chains from a single sample sequenced in a study of T cell repertoires in cytomegalovirus infection. TCRdb reprocessed the reads via MiXCR and lists one record per CDR3 protein. The data show 200,000 to 250,000 distinct CDR3 sequences, roughly 34% seen once. Antigen specificity for these receptors is unknown. The specimen was CD8+ T cells from cultured PBMCs, collected from culture after CMV antigen stimulation. These receptors came from a human donor in good health (CMV status not recorded). Some clones in this sample may be carry-over from other donors' samples.

In this sample, this clonotype turned up a few times. The chain couples TRBV11-2 to TRBJ2-5; TRBD2 aligns across 10 bases. CDR1 and CDR2 from the germline V gene are SGHAT and FQNNGV. The ends lost 2 bases at V and 2 bases at J; junction bases unmatched: 2. The CDR3 extends over 15 amino acids. CDR3 in amino acids: CASSLLAGAQETQYF. CDR3 sequence (DNA): TGTGCCAGCAGCTTACTAGCGGGGGCTCAAGAGACCCAGTACTTC.

This chain connects TRBV29-1 to TRBJ2-7; 12 bases match TRBD1. This CDR3 is 12 amino acids long. The J segment lost 7 bases and the V segment lost 6 bases, leaving 4 bases of the junction unmatched. Germline loops: CDR1 SQVTM, CDR2 ANQGSEA. Here the CDR3 reads CSVGQGAREQYF. The CDR3 DNA is TGCAGCGTGGGACAGGGGGCGAGGGAGCAGTACTTC.

This chain joins TRBV7-6 and TRBJ2-2, with 9 nucleotides matching TRBD1. V lost 1 base, J lost 3 bases, and 9 bases stayed unmatched. Germline-derived CDR1 and CDR2 are SGHVS and FNYEAQ. The CDR3 covers 18 residues. The CDR3 region is CASSLGKPGQGYTGELFF. DNA for the CDR3: TGTGCCAGCAGCTTAGGGAAGCCGGGACAGGGATACACCGGGGAGCTGTTTTTT.

This sequence joins TRBV27 and TRBJ2-7, with TRBD1 matching 8 bases. The CDR3 runs 14 residues. The junction had 6 bases not matched to a gene; V was cut back by 6 bases and J by 2 bases. Germline lookup yields CDR1 MNHEY and CDR2 SMNVEV (reference sequence). The CDR3 nucleotides are TGTGCCAGCAGCTTACAGGGGGTAGCCTACGAGCAGTACTTC. Protein product: CASSLQGVAYEQYF.

In the case of this clonotype: The junction differs from germline at one of its ends, possibly a read error. This sequence joins TRBV6-2 or TRBV6-3 and TRBJ2-1; D could derive from TRBD1 or TRBD2 (6 bases each). This CDR3 has 15 residues. Germline V gene sequence: CDR1 MNHEY, CDR2 SVGEGT. The CDR3 sequence is CARSYASVGAPEKFF. The CDR3 region has the DNA TGTGCCAGAAGTTACGCTAGCGTGGGGGCACCTGAGAAGTTCTTC.

This sequence joins TRBV29-1 and TRBJ1-1; D remains ambiguous. Germline CDR1 SQVTM, CDR2 ANQGSEA. V shed 7 bases and J shed 1 base, with 16 bases lying between them. This CDR3 has 14 residues. Written as DNA, the CDR3 is TGCAGCGACGGAACGTGGCCGGCGAACACTGAAGCTTTCTTT. Protein sequence: CSDGTWPANTEAFF.

CDR3 loop: CASSQNLNGLYNEQFF. CDR3 coding DNA: TGCGCCAGCAGCCAAAACCTTAATGGACTCTACAATGAGCAGTTCTTC. This sequence joins TRBV4-1 and TRBJ2-1, with a possible D match to TRBD2 (5 bases). Between the trimmed V and J ends, which lost 2 bases and 3 bases, there was a span of 14 bases. There are 16 residues in the CDR3. From germline, CDR1 is MGHRA and CDR2 YSYEKL.

This chain uses TRBV6-1 with TRBJ2-1; no firm D call. The CDR3 runs 12 residues. Germline assignment: CDR1 MNHNS and CDR2 SASEGT. The V and J ends lost 4 bases and 2 bases respectively, with 3 bases between them. CDR3 nucleotides: TGTGCCAGCAGTGCTACCTACAATGAGCAGTTCTTC. Its protein product is CASSATYNEQFF.

V usage is TRBV27 and J usage is TRBJ1-5, with TRBD1 matching 7 bases. V was clipped by 6 bases and J by 6 bases; unmatched bases: 14. The CDR3 extends over 16 amino acids. Germline lookup yields CDR1 MNHEY and CDR2 SMNVEV (reference sequence). The CDR3 sequence is CASSPTRTGRGQPQHF. CDR3 sequence (DNA): TGTGCCAGCAGCCCCACCCGGACAGGAAGAGGTCAGCCCCAGCATTTT.

The chain combines TRBV7-9 with TRBJ2-7; D gene uncertain. Germline CDR1 reads SEHNR; CDR2 reads FQNEAQ (reference sequence). The CDR3 spans 14 residues. V lost 2 bases and J lost 2, with 10 bases in between. The CDR3 DNA follows: TGTGCCAGCAGCTTAATTGAAGGGACCTACGAGCAGTACTTC. The encoded protein is CASSLIEGTYEQYF.